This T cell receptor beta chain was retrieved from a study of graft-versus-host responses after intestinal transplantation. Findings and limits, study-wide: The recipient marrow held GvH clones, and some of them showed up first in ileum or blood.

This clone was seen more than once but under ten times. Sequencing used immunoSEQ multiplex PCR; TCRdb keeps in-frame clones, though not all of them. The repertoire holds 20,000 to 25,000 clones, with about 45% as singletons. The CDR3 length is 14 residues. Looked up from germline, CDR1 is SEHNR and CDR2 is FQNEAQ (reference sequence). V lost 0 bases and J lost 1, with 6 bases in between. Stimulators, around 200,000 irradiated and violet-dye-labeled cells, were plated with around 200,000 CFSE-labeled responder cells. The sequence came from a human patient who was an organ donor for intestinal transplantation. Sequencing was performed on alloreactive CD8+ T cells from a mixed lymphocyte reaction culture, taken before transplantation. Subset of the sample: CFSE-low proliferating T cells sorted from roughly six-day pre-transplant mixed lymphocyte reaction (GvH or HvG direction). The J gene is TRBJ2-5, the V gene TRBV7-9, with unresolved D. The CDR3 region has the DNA TGTGCCAGCAGCTTAGCAGCTTTCCAAGAGACCCAGTACTTC. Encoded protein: CASSLAAFQETQYF.